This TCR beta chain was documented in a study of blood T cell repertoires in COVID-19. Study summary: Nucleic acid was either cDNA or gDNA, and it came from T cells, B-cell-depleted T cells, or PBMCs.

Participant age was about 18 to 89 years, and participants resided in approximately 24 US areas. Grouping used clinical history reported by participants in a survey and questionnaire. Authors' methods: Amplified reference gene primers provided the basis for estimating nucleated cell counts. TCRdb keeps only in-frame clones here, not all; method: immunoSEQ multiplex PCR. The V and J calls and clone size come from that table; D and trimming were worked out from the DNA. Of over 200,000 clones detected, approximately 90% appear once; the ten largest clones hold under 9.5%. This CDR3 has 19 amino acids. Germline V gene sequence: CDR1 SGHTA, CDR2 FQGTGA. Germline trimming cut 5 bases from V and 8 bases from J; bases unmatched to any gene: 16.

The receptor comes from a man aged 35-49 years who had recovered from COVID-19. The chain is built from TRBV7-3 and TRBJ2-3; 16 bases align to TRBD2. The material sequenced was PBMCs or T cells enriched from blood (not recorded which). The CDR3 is CASSPKTSSGTSGRATQYF. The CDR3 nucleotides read TGTGCCAGCAGCCCCAAAACCAGCTCCGGGACTAGCGGGAGGGCTACGCAGTATTTT.